The 15 T cell receptor beta chains in this list originate from one sample, sequenced in a study of T cell repertoires in cytomegalovirus infection. These receptors are not linked to any known antigen. TCRdb reprocessed the reads via MiXCR and lists one record per CDR3 protein. The top ten hold around 48% of the sample, which has about 570,000 distinct CDR3 sequences, under 45% seen once. Sequencing was performed on cultured PBMCs, taken from culture after CMV antigen stimulation. The receptors were gathered from a human donor in good health (CMV status not recorded). Some clones in this sample may be carry-over from other donors' samples.

This clonotype came up once. The chain is built from TRBV5-4 and TRBJ2-1; 10 nucleotides line up with TRBD2. J lost 4 bases, V lost 7 bases, and 8 bases had no gene match. This CDR3 has 15 residues. The V gene's germline CDR1 is SGHNT and CDR2 YYREEE (reference sequence). CDR3 in DNA: TGTGCCAGCTCTACCGGGACTAGCGATTACAATGAGCAGTTCTTC. This sequence encodes CASSTGTSDYNEQFF.

The V call is TRBV12-3 or TRBV12-4, the J call TRBJ2-2; a weak D match, TRBD2 (6 bases). The CDR3 is 13 amino acids. The V end lost 3 bases, the J end lost 8 bases, and 10 bases lay between the germline ends. CDR3 DNA: TGTGCCAGCAGTTTTACTCGGGGGGGGGAGCTGTTTTTT. It translates to CASSFTRGGELFF.

This clonotype was counted a single time. The rearrangement links TRBV7-4 to TRBJ1-6, with 9 bases matching TRBD1. The CDR3 extends over 15 amino acids. V was clipped by 5 bases and J by 9 bases; unmatched bases: 8. In germline, CDR1 is SGHVT, CDR2 SQSDAQ. In DNA, the CDR3 is TGTGCCAGCAGCCCAGCGGGACAGGGTTGTTCACCCCTCCACTTT. Translation: CASSPAGQGCSPLHF.

The chain's CDR3 is CASSSIAGAPGELFF. The CDR3 DNA follows: TGTGCCAGCAGCTCGATAGCGGGAGCCCCCGGGGAGCTGTTTTTT. The J gene is TRBJ2-2, the V gene TRBV27; 9 bases are shared with TRBD2. The V gene end was trimmed by 6 bases and the J gene end by 6 bases; junction bases not matched to a gene: 8. CDR3 length: 15 amino acids. The germline V gene encodes CDR1 MNHEY and CDR2 SMNVEV (reference sequence).

The gene calls are TRBV20-1 and TRBJ1-5; D may be TRBD1 (6 bases). CDR1 is DFQATT and CDR2 is SNEGSKA in the germline V gene (reference sequence). Trimming took off 3 bases at V and 0 bases at J, with 15 bases between the two ends. The CDR3 contains 16 residues. The CDR3 DNA is TGCAGTGCTAGTCCCAGGGGAATCCATAGCAATCAGCCCCAGCATTTT. Its translation: CSASPRGIHSNQPQHF.

This clonotype was counted between two and nine times. V usage is TRBV7-2 and J usage is TRBJ2-7, with 8 bases matching TRBD2. CDR1 is SGHTA and CDR2 is FQGNSA in the germline V gene. Germline trimming cut 1 base from V and 3 bases from J; bases unmatched to any gene: 8. This CDR3 is 16 amino acids long. CDR3 sequence: CASSLESWGLVYEQYF. CDR3 DNA: TGTGCCAGCAGCTTAGAGTCCTGGGGACTAGTCTACGAGCAGTACTTC.

The chain joins TRBV18 to TRBJ2-7, with no clear D. The CDR3 is made up of 14 amino acids. In germline, CDR1 is KGHSH, CDR2 LQKENI. V was shortened by 3 bases and J by 2 bases, with 11 bases between the two germline ends. The chain's CDR3 is CASSPWQAPYEQYF. CDR3 DNA: TGTGCCAGCTCACCCTGGCAGGCGCCCTACGAGCAGTACTTC.

The CDR3 region is CASSFDRGFYTF. CDR3 sequence (DNA): TGTGCCAGCAGCTTTGACAGGGGGTTCTACACCTTC. This chain uses TRBV7-2 with TRBJ1-2; 9 bases align to TRBD1. Germline loops: CDR1 SGHTA, CDR2 FQGNSA. After removal of 3 bases from V and 10 bases from J, the junction contained 3 bases not matched to a gene. This CDR3 comprises 12 residues.

The chain couples TRBV28 to TRBJ2-4; 9 bases are a match to TRBD1. Losses at the gene ends were 5 bases for V and 5 bases for J; bases not matched to a gene: 7. CDR3 length: 15 residues. Per the germline V gene, CDR1 is MDHEN and CDR2 is SYDVKM. The CDR3 nucleotides are TGTGCCAGCAGTCTATTCCGGGACAGGGAAAACATTCAGTACTTC. Encoded protein: CASSLFRDRENIQYF.

The gene calls are TRBV7-2 and TRBJ2-5; TRBD1 matches at 7 bases. The CDR3 is made up of 14 amino acids. The V and J ends lost 4 bases and 2 bases, in that order; junction bases with no gene match: 4. The V gene's germline CDR1 is SGHTA and CDR2 FQGNSA. In DNA, the CDR3 is TGTGCCAGCAGCTCCCGGGACAGACAAGAGACCCAGTACTTC. It is translated as CASSSRDRQETQYF.

This clonotype was seen a few times. The chain carries TRBV19 and TRBJ1-2; D gene unclear. CDR1 and CDR2 (germline): LNHDA, SQIVND (reference sequence). This CDR3 contains 14 residues. V lost 3 bases and J lost 1, with 9 bases in between. CDR3 sequence reads: CASSMGPLNYGYTF. Written as DNA, the CDR3 is TGTGCCAGTAGTATGGGTCCCCTTAACTATGGCTACACCTTC.

This rearrangement joins TRBV7-8 to TRBJ2-7; D may be TRBD2 (6 bases). Per germline, CDR1 SGHVS and CDR2 FQNEAQ. The CDR3 totals 19 residues. V was cut by 4 bases and J by 3 bases, with 28 bases left in between. The CDR3 sequence is CASSSPPWTIQDFFYEQYF. DNA of the CDR3: TGTGCCAGCAGCTCCCCCCCTTGGACTATCCAAGACTTCTTCTACGAGCAGTACTTC.

This clonotype was detected a few times. The chain is built from TRBV12-3 or TRBV12-4 and TRBJ2-2; D is undetermined. Deletions cut 6 bases from V and 5 bases from J, with 13 bases between. The CDR3 contains 14 residues. The CDR3 is CASRASGLTGELFF. The CDR3, as DNA: TGTGCCAGCAGGGCTAGTGGTCTTACCGGGGAGCTGTTTTTT.

V and J are TRBV15 and TRBJ2-5; D remains ambiguous. CDR1 LNHNV and CDR2 YYDKDF come from the germline V gene (reference sequence). The CDR3 spans 14 residues. Trimming cost V 0 bases and J 5 bases, with 10 bases left between them. The CDR3 DNA reads TGTGCCACCAGCAGAGATAGGTCGGCGGAGACCCAGTACTTC. This sequence encodes CATSRDRSAETQYF.

This clonotype was seen many times. The J gene is TRBJ2-7, the V gene TRBV7-2, with D possibly being TRBD2 (6 bases). The germline CDR1 and CDR2 sequences are SGHTA and FQGNSA. Trimming stripped 5 bases from V and 6 bases from J, with 20 bases between. The CDR3 runs to 15 residues. CDR3 in DNA: TGTGCCAGCAGCATCGTGGGGCGGGAAGCGGGCGAGCAGTACTTC. It encodes CASSIVGREAGEQYF. Based on the CDR3 plus reference TRBV7-2 and TRBJ2-7, the full variable domain is GAGVSQSPSNKVTEKGKDVELRCDPISGHTALYWYRQSLGQGLEFLIYFQGNSAPDKSGLPSDRFSAERTGGSVSTLTIQRTQQEDSAVYLCASSIVGREAGEQYFGPGTRLTVT.